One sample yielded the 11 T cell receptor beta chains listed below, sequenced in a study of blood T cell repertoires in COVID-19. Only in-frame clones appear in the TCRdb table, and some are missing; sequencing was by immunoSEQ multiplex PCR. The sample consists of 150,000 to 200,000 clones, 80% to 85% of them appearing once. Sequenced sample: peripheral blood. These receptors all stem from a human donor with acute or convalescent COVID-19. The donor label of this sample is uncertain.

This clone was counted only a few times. CDR3 sequence: CASSAQTSGGTDTQYF. CDR3 bases: TGTGCCAGCAGTGCCCAGACTAGCGGAGGCACAGATACGCAGTATTTT. V and J are TRBV2 and TRBJ2-3, with 9 bases matching TRBD2. Germline V gene data show CDR1 as SNHLY and CDR2 as FYNNEI. V trimming: 4 bases; J trimming: 1 base; junction bases outside the gene matches: 6. The CDR3 runs 16 residues.

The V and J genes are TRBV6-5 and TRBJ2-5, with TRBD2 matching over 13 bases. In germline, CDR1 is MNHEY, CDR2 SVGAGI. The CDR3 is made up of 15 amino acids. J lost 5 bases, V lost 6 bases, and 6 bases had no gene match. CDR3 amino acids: CASRRTSGGGETQYF. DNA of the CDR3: TGTGCCAGCAGGCGGACTAGCGGGGGTGGGGAGACCCAGTACTTC.

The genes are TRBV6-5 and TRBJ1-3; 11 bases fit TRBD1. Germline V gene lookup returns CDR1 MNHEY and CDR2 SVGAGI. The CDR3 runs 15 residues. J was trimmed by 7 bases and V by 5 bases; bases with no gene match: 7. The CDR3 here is CASSIRTGGRNTIYF. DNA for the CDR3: TGTGCCAGCAGTATCCGGACAGGGGGCAGGAACACCATATATTTT.

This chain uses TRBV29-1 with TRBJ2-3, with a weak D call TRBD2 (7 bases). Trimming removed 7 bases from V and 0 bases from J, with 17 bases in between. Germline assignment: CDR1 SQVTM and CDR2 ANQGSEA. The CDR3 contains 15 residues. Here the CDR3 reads CSAWGGPASTDTQYF. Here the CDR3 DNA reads TGCAGCGCTTGGGGGGGCCCCGCTAGCACAGATACGCAGTATTTT.

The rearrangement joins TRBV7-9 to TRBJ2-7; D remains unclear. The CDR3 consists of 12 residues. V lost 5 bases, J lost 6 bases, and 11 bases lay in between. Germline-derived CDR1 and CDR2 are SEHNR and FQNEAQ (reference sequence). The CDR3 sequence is CASSPDYGEQYF. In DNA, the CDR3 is TGTGCCAGCAGCCCAGATTATGGCGAGCAGTACTTC.

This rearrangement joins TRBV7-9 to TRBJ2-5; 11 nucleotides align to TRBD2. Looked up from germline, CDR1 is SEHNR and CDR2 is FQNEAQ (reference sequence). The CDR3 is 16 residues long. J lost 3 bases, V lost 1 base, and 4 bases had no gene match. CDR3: CASSLDGTSGKETQYF. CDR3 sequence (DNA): TGTGCCAGCAGCTTAGACGGGACTAGCGGTAAAGAGACCCAGTACTTC.

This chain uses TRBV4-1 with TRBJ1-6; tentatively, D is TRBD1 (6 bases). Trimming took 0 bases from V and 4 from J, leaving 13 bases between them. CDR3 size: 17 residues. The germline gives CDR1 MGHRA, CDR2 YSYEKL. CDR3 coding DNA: TGCGCCAGCAGCCAAGAAAGCAGGGGCCGTTATAATTCACCCCTCCACTTT. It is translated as CASSQESRGRYNSPLHF.

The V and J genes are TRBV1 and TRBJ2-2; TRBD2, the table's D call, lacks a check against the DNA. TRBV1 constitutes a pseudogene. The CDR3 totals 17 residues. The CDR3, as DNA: TGCACCAGCAGCCAAGGCCTGTCGAGGGGGGGCAACGGGGAGCTGTTTTTT. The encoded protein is CTSSQGLSRGGNGELFF.

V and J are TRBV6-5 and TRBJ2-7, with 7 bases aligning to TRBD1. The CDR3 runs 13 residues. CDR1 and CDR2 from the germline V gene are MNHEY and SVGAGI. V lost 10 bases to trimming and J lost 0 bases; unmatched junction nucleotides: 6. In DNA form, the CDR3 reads TGTGCCACCCACAGGGGCCTCTCCTACGAGCAGTACTTC. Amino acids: CATHRGLSYEQYF.

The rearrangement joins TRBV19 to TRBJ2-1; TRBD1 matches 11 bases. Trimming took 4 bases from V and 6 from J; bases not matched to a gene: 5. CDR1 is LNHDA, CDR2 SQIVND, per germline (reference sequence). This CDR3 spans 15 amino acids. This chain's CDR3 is CASSTRDRGVNEQFF. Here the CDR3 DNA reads TGTGCCAGTAGTACGCGGGACAGGGGGGTCAATGAGCAGTTCTTC. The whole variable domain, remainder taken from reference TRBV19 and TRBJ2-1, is DGGITQSPKYLFRKEGQNVTLSCEQNLNHDAMYWYRQDPGQGLRLIYYSQIVNDFQKGDIAEGYSVSREKKESFPLTVTSAQKNPTAFYLCASSTRDRGVNEQFFGPGTRLTVL.

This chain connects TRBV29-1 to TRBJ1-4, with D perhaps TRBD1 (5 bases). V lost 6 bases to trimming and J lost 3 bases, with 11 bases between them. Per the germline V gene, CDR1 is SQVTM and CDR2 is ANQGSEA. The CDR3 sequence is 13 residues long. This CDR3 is CSVPGDPNEKLFF. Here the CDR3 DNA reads TGCAGCGTCCCGGGGGACCCTAATGAAAAACTGTTTTTT.